This is a list of T cell receptor beta chains from one sample in a study of T cell repertoires in cytomegalovirus infection. TCRdb processed the reads anew with MiXCR; each CDR3 protein has one entry. The sample has 740,000 or so distinct CDR3 sequences; 35% are singletons. The sample was PBMCs. Receptors originate from a human donor in good health (CMV status not recorded). Some clones in this sample may be carry-over from other donors' samples. Each CDR3 is given with its conserved first and last residue. A D gene is named only where the DNA matches it firmly. A row's size may be missing; if present it is once, few, many or a size class.

clone size	CDR3 length	V gene	J gene	D gene	CDR3 protein	CDR3 DNA
NA	14	TRBV7-3	TRBJ2-5	TRBD1	CASSILTGIETQYF	TGTGCCAGCAGCATTTTGACAGGGATCGAGACCCAGTACTTC
NA	15	TRBV20-1	TRBJ2-4	NA	CSASDTSLAKNIQYF	TGCAGTGCTAGTGACACTTCACTAGCCAAAAACATTCAGTACTTC
NA	10	TRBV28	TRBJ2-7	NA	CASSSDLQYF	TGTGCCAGCAGTTCGGACCTGCAGTACTTC
NA	16	TRBV28	TRBJ2-7	NA	CASTGTPPLSSYEQYF	TGTGCCAGCACCGGGACCCCTCCTTTAAGCTCCTACGAGCAGTACTTC
NA	15	TRBV29-1	TRBJ1-2	NA	CSVENLGRESYGYTF	TGCAGCGTTGAAAATCTGGGCAGGGAGTCCTATGGCTACACCTTC
few	14	TRBV14	TRBJ1-1	NA	CASSLLTGGTEAFF	TGTGCCAGCAGCCTCCTAACTGGGGGCACTGAAGCTTTCTTT
once	16	TRBV7-6	TRBJ2-3	TRBD1	CASSSDGTGRSDTKYF	TGTGCCAGCAGCTCCGACGGGACAGGGAGGTCAGATACGAAGTATTTT
NA	16	TRBV10-3	TRBJ2-2	TRBD2	CAITGLAGGNTGELFF	TGTGCCATCACGGGACTAGCGGGAGGGAACACCGGGGAGCTGTTTTTT
few	11	TRBV29-1	TRBJ2-2	NA	CSVEVTGELFF	TGCAGCGTTGAGGTAACCGGGGAGCTGTTTTTT
few	15	TRBV7-2	TRBJ2-1	TRBD2	CASSPTSGRAIEQFF	TGTGCCAGCAGCCCGACTAGCGGGAGGGCCATTGAGCAGTTCTTC
NA	17	TRBV19	TRBJ2-5	NA	CASSSSGSYRLQETQYF	TGTGCCAGTAGTAGCTCAGGATCATACCGCCTTCAAGAGACCCAGTACTTC
NA	13	TRBV7-6	TRBJ2-3	NA	CASSHSPTDTQYF	TGTGCCAGCAGCCATTCCCCCACAGATACGCAGTATTTT
NA	12	TRBV7-2	TRBJ1-2	NA	CASSPTSYGYTF	TGTGCCAGCAGCCCTACTAGCTATGGCTACACCTTC
NA	14	TRBV30	TRBJ1-6	TRBD1	CAWSMGQGLSPLHF	TGTGCCTGGAGCATGGGACAGGGTCTTTCACCCCTCCACTTT
NA	15	TRBV10-3	TRBJ2-7	TRBD2	CAISEYSGGSDEQYF	TGTGCCATCAGTGAGTATAGCGGGGGCTCCGACGAGCAGTACTTC
NA	12	TRBV5-6	TRBJ2-3	NA	CASSLRKDTQYF	TGTGCCAGCAGCTTGAGAAAAGATACGCAGTATTTT
many	17	TRBV6-5	TRBJ2-7	TRBD2	CASSSSGLAGGRYEQYF	TGTGCCAGCAGTTCCTCGGGACTAGCGGGAGGGCGTTACGAGCAGTACTTC
NA	14	TRBV28	TRBJ2-3	NA	CASSFTGFTDTQYF	TGTGCCAGCAGTTTTACAGGGTTCACAGATACGCAGTATTTT
few	14	TRBV7-2	TRBJ1-1	NA	CASSLVNGGTEAFF	TGTGCCAGCAGCTTAGTCAATGGGGGCACTGAAGCTTTCTTT
NA	14	TRBV12-3/TRBV12-4	TRBJ2-1	NA	CASSLQREVGEQFF	TGTGCCAGCAGTTTACAGAGGGAGGTAGGTGAGCAGTTCTTC
many	15	TRBV7-6	TRBJ2-3	NA	CASSLIAYPTDTQYF	TGTGCCAGCAGCTTAATTGCCTACCCCACAGATACGCAGTATTTT
NA	18	TRBV6-8	TRBJ2-7	TRBD2	CASSYSRRGLAGVYEQYF	TGTGCCAGCAGTTACTCGAGGAGAGGCCTAGCGGGAGTCTACGAGCAGTACTTC
NA	15	TRBV15	TRBJ2-3	NA	CATSRETGSLDTQYF	TGTGCCACCAGCAGAGAAACAGGGTCCCTCGATACGCAGTATTTT
few	15	TRBV6-5	TRBJ1-1	NA	CASRAGGARNTEAFF	TGTGCCAGCAGGGCGGGGGGCGCAAGGAACACTGAAGCTTTCTTT
few	15	TRBV15	TRBJ1-2	NA	CATSRGAGGANGYTF	TGTGCCACCAGCAGGGGTGCGGGGGGCGCGAACGGCTACACCTTC
NA	15	TRBV2	TRBJ2-2	NA	CASSGSGLHTGELFF	TGTGCCAGCAGTGGGTCGGGACTGCACACCGGGGAGCTGTTTTTT
few	15	TRBV5-5	TRBJ2-2	NA	CASSFYPEITGELFF	TGTGCCAGCAGCTTTTATCCGGAGATCACCGGGGAGCTGTTTTTT